Sequencing of this T cell receptor (beta chain) was carried out in a study of blood T cells in healthy people across ages. The wider study: Template switching caught about one barcoded beta molecule for each two T cells.

It was with a sample-barcoded 5' primer and a J-beta primer mix that a second PCR of about 6 to 12 cycles was run. All cDNA molecules were each tagged by a template-switch adaptor with 12 random nucleotides. From each sample, at least 2.5 million paired-end reads containing CDR3 were obtained. TCRdb independently ran MiXCR on the 5' RACE reads; one entry per CDR3 protein. The profile shows 850,000 or so distinct CDR3 sequences, under 35% of them singletons. The CDR3 has 19 residues. Unmatched junction bases numbered 15, after V lost 5 bases and J lost 1 base. Germline CDR1 DFQATT, CDR2 SNEGSKA (reference sequence). Researchers isolated at least 7 million PBMCs per sample. The table lists this clonotype with many counts.

The TCR was taken from a woman older than 75 in good health. The sequenced sample was blood. The chain joins TRBV20-1 to TRBJ2-5; TRBD2 aligns across 14 bases. DNA for the CDR3: TGCAGTGCTTCCCCCGGTCAGTCCGGGACTAGCGGGGGCCAAGAGACCCAGTACTTC. Protein sequence: CSASPGQSGTSGGQETQYF.